This T cell receptor beta chain is drawn from a study of neurological immune-mediated disorders. TCRdb re-analysed the 5' RACE reads in MiXCR, keeping a single row per CDR3 protein. In the table there are tens of thousands of distinct CDR3 sequences, approximately 12% of which are singletons. This clonotype came up many times. Time point indicated: longitudinal time-point 1 (baseline). Unsorted libraries came from 2 million PBMCs stored at -80 °C. The TCR was taken from a male donor with HTLV-1-associated myelopathy (HAM/TSP). Sequenced input: PBMCs.

The CDR3 spells CSADSGGNTDTQYF. The CDR3 DNA sequence: TGCAGTGCGGATAGCGGGGGGAACACAGATACGCAGTATTTT. The rearrangement joins TRBV20-1 to TRBJ2-3; 10 positions match TRBD2. Trimming cost V 6 bases and J 2 bases; bases outside gene matches: 5. The germline V gene encodes CDR1 DFQATT and CDR2 SNEGSKA (reference sequence). The CDR3 spans 14 residues.